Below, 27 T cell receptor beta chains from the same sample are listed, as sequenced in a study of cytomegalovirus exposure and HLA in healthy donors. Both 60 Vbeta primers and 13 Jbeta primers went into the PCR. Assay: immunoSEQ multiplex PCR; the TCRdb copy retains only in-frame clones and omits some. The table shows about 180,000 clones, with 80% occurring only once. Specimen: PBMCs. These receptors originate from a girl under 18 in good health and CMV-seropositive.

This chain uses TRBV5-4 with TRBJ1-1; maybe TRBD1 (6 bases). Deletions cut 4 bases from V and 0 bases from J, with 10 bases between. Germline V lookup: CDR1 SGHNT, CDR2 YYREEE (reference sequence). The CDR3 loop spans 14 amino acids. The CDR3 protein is CASSLTGLNTEAFF. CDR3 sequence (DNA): TGTGCCAGCAGCCTTACAGGGTTGAACACTGAAGCTTTCTTT.

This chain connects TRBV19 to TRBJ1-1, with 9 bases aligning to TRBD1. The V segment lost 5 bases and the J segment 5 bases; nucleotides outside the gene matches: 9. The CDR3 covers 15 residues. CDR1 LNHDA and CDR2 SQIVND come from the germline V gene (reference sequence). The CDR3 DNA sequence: TGTGCCAGTAGTGCAACCGGGACAGGGTGGACTGAAGCTTTCTTT. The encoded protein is CASSATGTGWTEAFF.

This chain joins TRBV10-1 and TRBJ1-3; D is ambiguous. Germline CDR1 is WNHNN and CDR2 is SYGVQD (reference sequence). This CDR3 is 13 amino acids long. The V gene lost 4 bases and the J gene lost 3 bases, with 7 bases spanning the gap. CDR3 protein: CASSGWSGNTIYF. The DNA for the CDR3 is TGCGCCAGCAGTGGATGGAGTGGAAACACCATATATTTT.

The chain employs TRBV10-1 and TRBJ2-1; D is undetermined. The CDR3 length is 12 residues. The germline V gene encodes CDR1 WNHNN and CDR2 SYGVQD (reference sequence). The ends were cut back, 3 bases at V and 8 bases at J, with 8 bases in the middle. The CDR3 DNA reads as TGCGCCAGCAGTGACCACGAGGATGAGCAGTTCTTC. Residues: CASSDHEDEQFF.

CDR3 region: CASSPTGNYGYTF. CDR3 DNA sequence: TGTGCCAGCAGCCCTACAGGGAACTATGGCTACACCTTC. The V and J genes are TRBV7-6 and TRBJ1-2; tentatively, D is TRBD1 (6 bases). The CDR3 runs to 13 residues. Germline values: CDR1 SGHVS, CDR2 FNYEAQ. Trimming stripped 5 bases from V and 2 bases from J, with 9 bases between.

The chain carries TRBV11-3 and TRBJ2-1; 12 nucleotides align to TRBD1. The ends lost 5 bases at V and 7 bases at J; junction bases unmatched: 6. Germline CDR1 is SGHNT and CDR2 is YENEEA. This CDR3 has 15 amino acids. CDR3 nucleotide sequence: TGTGCCAGCAGCCCGGGACAGGGGGCGCGGAATGAGCAGTTCTTC. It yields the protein CASSPGQGARNEQFF.

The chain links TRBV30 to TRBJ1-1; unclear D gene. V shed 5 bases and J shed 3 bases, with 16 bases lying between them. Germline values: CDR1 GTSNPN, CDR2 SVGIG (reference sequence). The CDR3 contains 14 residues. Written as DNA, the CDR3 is TGTGCCTGGGGTTGGGGAGTCAAGGACACTGAAGCTTTCTTT. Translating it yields CAWGWGVKDTEAFF. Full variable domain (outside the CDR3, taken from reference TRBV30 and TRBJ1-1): SQTIHQWPATLVQPVGSPLSLECTVEGTSNPNLYWYRQAAGRGLQLLFYSVGIGQISSEVPQNLSASRPQDRQFILSSKKLLLSDSGFYLCAWGWGVKDTEAFFGQGTRLTVV.

CDR3 amino acids: CATSRAVLLAKNIQYF. The CDR3 bases are TGTGCCACCAGCAGAGCCGTCTTACTAGCCAAAAACATTCAGTACTTC. The chain recombines TRBV15 with TRBJ2-4, with D hard to call. The germline gives CDR1 LNHNV, CDR2 YYDKDF (reference sequence). Trimming pared 1 base from V and 0 bases from J, leaving 10 bases between. There are 16 residues in the CDR3. Full variable domain (missing parts from reference TRBV15 and TRBJ2-4): DAMVIQNPRYQVTQFGKPVTLSCSQTLNHNVMYWYQQKSSQAPKLLFHYYDKDFNNEADTPDNFQSRRPNTSFCFLDIRSPGLGDTAMYLCATSRAVLLAKNIQYFGAGTRLSVL.

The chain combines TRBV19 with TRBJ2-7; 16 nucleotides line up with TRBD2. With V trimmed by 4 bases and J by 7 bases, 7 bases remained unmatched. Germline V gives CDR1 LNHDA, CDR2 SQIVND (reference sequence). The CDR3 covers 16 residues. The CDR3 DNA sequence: TGTGCCAGTAGTACCAAAACGGGACTAGCGGGAGGGGAGCAGTACTTC. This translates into CASSTKTGLAGGEQYF.

CDR3 nucleotides: TGTGCCAGCAGCTTAGGATCGAGAGGGACAGATACGCAGTATTTT. It is translated as CASSLGSRGTDTQYF. The genes are TRBV11-3 and TRBJ2-3; tentatively, D is TRBD2 (5 bases). V was clipped by 1 base and J by 3 bases, with 11 bases between them. CDR1 is SGHNT and CDR2 is YENEEA in the germline V gene. This CDR3 has 15 residues.

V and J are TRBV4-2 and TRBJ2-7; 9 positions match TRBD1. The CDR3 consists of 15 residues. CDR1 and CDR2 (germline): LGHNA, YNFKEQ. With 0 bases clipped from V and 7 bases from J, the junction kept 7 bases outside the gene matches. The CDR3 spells CASSQDPRDRAEQYF. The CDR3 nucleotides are TGTGCCAGCAGCCAAGACCCCCGGGACAGGGCAGAGCAGTACTTC.

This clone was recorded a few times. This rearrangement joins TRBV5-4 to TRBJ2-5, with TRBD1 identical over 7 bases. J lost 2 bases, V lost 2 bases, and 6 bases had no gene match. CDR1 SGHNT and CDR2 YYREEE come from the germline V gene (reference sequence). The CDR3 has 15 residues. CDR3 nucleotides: TGTGCCAGCAGCTTAGGACAGGACCAGCAAGAGACCCAGTACTTC. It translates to CASSLGQDQQETQYF.

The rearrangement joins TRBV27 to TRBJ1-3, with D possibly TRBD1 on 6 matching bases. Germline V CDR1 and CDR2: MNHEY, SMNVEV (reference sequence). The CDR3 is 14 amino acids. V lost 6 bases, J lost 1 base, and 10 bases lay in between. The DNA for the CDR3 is TGTGCCAGCAGAACAGGGAAGTCTGGAAACACCATATATTTT. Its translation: CASRTGKSGNTIYF.

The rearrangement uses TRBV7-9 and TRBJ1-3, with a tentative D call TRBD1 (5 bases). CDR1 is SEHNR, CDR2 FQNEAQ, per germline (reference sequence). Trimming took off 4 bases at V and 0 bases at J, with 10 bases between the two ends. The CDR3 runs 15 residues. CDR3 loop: CASSSTGSSGNTIYF. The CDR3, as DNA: TGTGCCAGCAGCTCCACAGGTAGCTCTGGAAACACCATATATTTT.

DNA for the CDR3: TGTGCCAGCAGCACAGCGACAGGAGGTAAAAAACTGTTTTTT. This encodes CASSTATGGKKLFF. This chain links TRBV7-9 with TRBJ1-4; a possible D gene is TRBD1 (6 bases). The CDR3 runs to 14 residues. V was cut by 5 bases and J by 9 bases, with 16 bases left in between. Germline CDR1 is SEHNR and CDR2 is FQNEAQ (reference sequence).

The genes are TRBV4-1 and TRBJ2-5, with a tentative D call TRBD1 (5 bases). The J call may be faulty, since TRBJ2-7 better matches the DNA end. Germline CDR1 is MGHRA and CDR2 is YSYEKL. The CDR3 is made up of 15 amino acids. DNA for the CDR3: TGCGCCAGCAGCCAAATCATGGACAACTCCTACGAGCAGTACTTC. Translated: CASSQIMDNSYEQYF.

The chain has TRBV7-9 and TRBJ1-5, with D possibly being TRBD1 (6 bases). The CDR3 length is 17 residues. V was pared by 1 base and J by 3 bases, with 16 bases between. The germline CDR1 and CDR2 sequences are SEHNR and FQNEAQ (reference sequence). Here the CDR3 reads CASSLVVLGTNNQPQHF. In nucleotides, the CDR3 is TGTGCCAGCAGCTTAGTGGTATTGGGGACAAACAATCAGCCCCAGCATTTT.

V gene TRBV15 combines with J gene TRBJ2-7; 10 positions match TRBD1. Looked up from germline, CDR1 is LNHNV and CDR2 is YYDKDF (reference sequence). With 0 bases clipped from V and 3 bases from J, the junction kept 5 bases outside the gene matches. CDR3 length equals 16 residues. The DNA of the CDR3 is TGTGCCACCAGCAGAGATTACGGGACAGGGGTCTACGAGCAGTACTTC. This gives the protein CATSRDYGTGVYEQYF.

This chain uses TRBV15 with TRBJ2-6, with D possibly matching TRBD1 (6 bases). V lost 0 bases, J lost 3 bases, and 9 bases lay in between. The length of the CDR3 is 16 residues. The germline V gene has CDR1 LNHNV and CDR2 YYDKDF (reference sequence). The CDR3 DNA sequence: TGTGCCACCAGCAGAGAGGGGGCGGGTGGGGCCAACGTCCTGACTTTC. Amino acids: CATSREGAGGANVLTF.

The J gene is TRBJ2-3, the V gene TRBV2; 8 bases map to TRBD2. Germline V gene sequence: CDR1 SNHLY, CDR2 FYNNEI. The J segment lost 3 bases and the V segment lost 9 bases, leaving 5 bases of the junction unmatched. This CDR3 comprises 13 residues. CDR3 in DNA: TGTGCCAGTGGACTAGCTTTTACAGATACGCAGTATTTT. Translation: CASGLAFTDTQYF.

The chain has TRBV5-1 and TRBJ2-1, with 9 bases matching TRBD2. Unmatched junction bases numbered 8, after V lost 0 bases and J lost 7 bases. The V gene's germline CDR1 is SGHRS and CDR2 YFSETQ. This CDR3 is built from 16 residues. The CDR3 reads CASSLVAGVGINEQFF. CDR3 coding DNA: TGCGCCAGCAGCTTGGTAGCGGGAGTTGGTATAAATGAGCAGTTCTTC.

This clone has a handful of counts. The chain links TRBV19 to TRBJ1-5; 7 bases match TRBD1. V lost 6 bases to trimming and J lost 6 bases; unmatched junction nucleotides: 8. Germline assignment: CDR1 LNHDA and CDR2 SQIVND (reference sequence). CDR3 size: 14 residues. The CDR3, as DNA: TGTGCCAGTAGCCGAAGGGGGCAAGGTCAGCCCCAGCATTTT. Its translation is CASSRRGQGQPQHF.

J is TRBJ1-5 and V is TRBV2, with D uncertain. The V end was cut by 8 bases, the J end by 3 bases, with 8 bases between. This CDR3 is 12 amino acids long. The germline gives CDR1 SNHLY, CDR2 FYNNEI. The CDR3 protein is CASLGNNQPQHF. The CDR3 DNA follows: TGTGCCAGCCTTGGCAACAATCAGCCCCAGCATTTT.

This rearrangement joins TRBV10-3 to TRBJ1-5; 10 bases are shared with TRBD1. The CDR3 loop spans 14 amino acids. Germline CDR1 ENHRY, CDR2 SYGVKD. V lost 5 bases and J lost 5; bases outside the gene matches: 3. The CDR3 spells CAISPGQGYQPQHF. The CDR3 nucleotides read TGTGCCATCAGTCCGGGACAGGGGTATCAGCCCCAGCATTTT.

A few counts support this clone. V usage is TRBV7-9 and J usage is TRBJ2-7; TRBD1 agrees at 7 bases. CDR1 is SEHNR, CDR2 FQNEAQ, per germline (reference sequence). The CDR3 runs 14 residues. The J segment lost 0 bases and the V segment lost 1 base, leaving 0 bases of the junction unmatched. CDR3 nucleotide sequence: TGTGCCAGCAGCTTAGACAGGGGCTCCTACGAGCAGTACTTC. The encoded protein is CASSLDRGSYEQYF. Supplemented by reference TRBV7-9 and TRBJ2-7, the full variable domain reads DTGVSQNPRHKITKRGQNVTFRCDPISEHNRLYWYRQTLGQGPEFLTYFQNEAQLEKSRLLSDRFSAERPKGSFSTLEIQRTEQGDSAMYLCASSLDRGSYEQYFGPGTRLTVT.

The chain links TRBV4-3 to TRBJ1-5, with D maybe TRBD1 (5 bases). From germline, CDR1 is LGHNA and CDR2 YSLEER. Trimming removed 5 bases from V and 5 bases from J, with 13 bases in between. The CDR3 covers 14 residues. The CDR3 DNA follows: TGCGCCAGCAGCTATCGGCGGGGCGATCAGCCCCAGCATTTT. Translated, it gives CASSYRRGDQPQHF.

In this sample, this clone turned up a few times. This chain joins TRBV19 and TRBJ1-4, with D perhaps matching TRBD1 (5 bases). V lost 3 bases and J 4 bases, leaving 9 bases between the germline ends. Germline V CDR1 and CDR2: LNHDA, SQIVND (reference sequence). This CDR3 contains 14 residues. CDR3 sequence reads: CASSIQGNNEKLFF. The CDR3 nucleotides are TGTGCCAGTAGTATCCAGGGCAATAATGAAAAACTGTTTTTT.